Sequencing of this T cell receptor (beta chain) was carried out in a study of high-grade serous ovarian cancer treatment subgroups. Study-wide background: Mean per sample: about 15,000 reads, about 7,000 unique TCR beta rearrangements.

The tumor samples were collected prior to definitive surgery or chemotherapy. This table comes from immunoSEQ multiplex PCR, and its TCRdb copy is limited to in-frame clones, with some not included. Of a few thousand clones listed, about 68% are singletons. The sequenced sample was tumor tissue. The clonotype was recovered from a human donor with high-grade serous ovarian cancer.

CDR3 amino acids: CASASTQRETQYF. CDR3 nucleotides: TGTGCCAGTGCATCGACTCAACGGGAGACCCAGTACTTC. This chain links TRBV2 with TRBJ2-5; D not resolved. The CDR3 is 13 amino acids. Germline loops: CDR1 SNHLY, CDR2 FYNNEI. V lost 9 bases, J lost 5 bases, and 16 bases lay in between.